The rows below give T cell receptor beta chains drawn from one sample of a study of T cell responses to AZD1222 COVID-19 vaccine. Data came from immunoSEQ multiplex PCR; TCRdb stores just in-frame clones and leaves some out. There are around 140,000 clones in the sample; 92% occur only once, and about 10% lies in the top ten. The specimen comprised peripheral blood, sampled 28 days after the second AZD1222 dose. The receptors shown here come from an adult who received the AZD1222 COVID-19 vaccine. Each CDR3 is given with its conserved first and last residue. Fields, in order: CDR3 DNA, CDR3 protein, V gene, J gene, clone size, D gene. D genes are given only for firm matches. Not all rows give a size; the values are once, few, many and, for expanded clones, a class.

cdr3_nt: TGCGCCAGCAGCTTGGGGGGAGGGTCCGACAGGATCGATGGCTACACCTTC
cdr3_aa: CASSLGGGSDRIDGYTF
v_call: TRBV5-1
j_call: TRBJ1-2
clone_size: NA
d_call: NA

cdr3_nt: TGTGCCAGCAGCCTACCGACCGGGACAGGGGAAGAGCAGTACTTC
cdr3_aa: CASSLPTGTGEEQYF
v_call: TRBV7-9
j_call: TRBJ2-7
clone_size: few
d_call: TRBD1

cdr3_nt: TGCGCCAGCACCTTGACTAGCGGGACGAACACCGGGGAGCTGTTTTTT
cdr3_aa: CASTLTSGTNTGELFF
v_call: TRBV5-1
j_call: TRBJ2-2
clone_size: NA
d_call: TRBD2

cdr3_nt: TGTGCCAGTAGTATTTACTTACTCACAGATACGCAGTATTTT
cdr3_aa: CASSIYLLTDTQYF
v_call: TRBV19
j_call: TRBJ2-3
clone_size: NA
d_call: NA

cdr3_nt: TGTGCCAGCAGCCAAGCTGCGGATTCACAGGCTGTAGCTTTCTTT
cdr3_aa: CASSQAADSQAVAFF
v_call: TRBV4-2
j_call: TRBJ1-1
clone_size: NA
d_call: NA

cdr3_nt: TGTGCCAGCAGCGTCCAGGGAAATTTACAAGAGACCCAGTACTTC
cdr3_aa: CASSVQGNLQETQYF
v_call: TRBV9
j_call: TRBJ2-5
clone_size: NA
d_call: NA

cdr3_nt: TGCAGCGAGTACAGGAGGGACTATGGCTACACCTTC
cdr3_aa: CSEYRRDYGYTF
v_call: TRBV29-1
j_call: TRBJ1-2
clone_size: once
d_call: NA

cdr3_nt: TGCGCCAGCAGCCCTCCGGGTTCCAACAATGAGCAGTTCTTC
cdr3_aa: CASSPPGSNNEQFF
v_call: TRBV5-1
j_call: TRBJ2-1
clone_size: NA
d_call: NA

cdr3_nt: TGTGCCAGCAGCCTTGGGACTAGCGGGAGAGATGAGCAGTTCTTC
cdr3_aa: CASSLGTSGRDEQFF
v_call: TRBV3-1/TRBV3-2
j_call: TRBJ2-1
clone_size: NA
d_call: TRBD2

cdr3_nt: TGTGCCACCAAGTTAAGTAGTTCCTCCTACGAGCAGTACTTC
cdr3_aa: CATKLSSSSYEQYF
v_call: TRBV15
j_call: TRBJ2-7
clone_size: NA
d_call: NA

cdr3_nt: TGTGCCAGCAGCTTAGAACACAGACAAGAGACCCAGTACTTC
cdr3_aa: CASSLEHRQETQYF
v_call: TRBV7-2
j_call: TRBJ2-5
clone_size: once
d_call: NA

cdr3_nt: TGTGCCAGCAGCCTAGACAGGGACTATGGCTACACCTTC
cdr3_aa: CASSLDRDYGYTF
v_call: TRBV12-3/TRBV12-4
j_call: TRBJ1-2
clone_size: NA
d_call: TRBD1

cdr3_nt: TGTGCCAGCAGTTACGGACGGAACAATCAGCCCCAGCATTTT
cdr3_aa: CASSYGRNNQPQHF
v_call: TRBV6-2/TRBV6-3
j_call: TRBJ1-5
clone_size: NA
d_call: NA

cdr3_nt: TGTGCCAGCAGTTACTCTGGGGCTGGAAACACCATATATTTT
cdr3_aa: CASSYSGAGNTIYF
v_call: TRBV6-5
j_call: TRBJ1-3
clone_size: NA
d_call: NA

cdr3_nt: TGTGCCAGCAGCTCCCGGGACAGGCCTTTTAGGACCCAGTACTTC
cdr3_aa: CASSSRDRPFRTQYF
v_call: TRBV3-1/TRBV3-2
j_call: TRBJ2-5
clone_size: NA
d_call: TRBD1

cdr3_nt: TGTGCCAGCAGCTTATCGTCTATAGCCCCTATTTATGGCTACACCTTC
cdr3_aa: CASSLSSIAPIYGYTF
v_call: TRBV7-9
j_call: TRBJ1-2
clone_size: NA
d_call: NA

cdr3_nt: TGTGCCAGCCGGAGAGAGGAAGGGCCGAATTCACCCCTCCACTTT
cdr3_aa: CASRREEGPNSPLHF
v_call: TRBV3-1/TRBV3-2
j_call: TRBJ1-6
clone_size: NA
d_call: NA

cdr3_nt: TGTGCCAGCAGTTTGGACCGGGGGACCCAGTACTTC
cdr3_aa: CASSLDRGTQYF
v_call: TRBV28
j_call: TRBJ2-5
clone_size: once
d_call: NA

cdr3_nt: TGCGCCAGCAGCTTGTCCCCGGCAAGCCTGAACACTGAAGCTTTCTTT
cdr3_aa: CASSLSPASLNTEAFF
v_call: TRBV5-1
j_call: TRBJ1-1
clone_size: NA
d_call: NA

cdr3_nt: TGTGCCAGTAGTAACCGGGTTCGGGACGGGGAGCTGTTTTTT
cdr3_aa: CASSNRVRDGELFF
v_call: TRBV19
j_call: TRBJ2-2
clone_size: NA
d_call: NA

cdr3_nt: TGCAGCGTCTACCAGATGGGAGGAAACACCATATATTTT
cdr3_aa: CSVYQMGGNTIYF
v_call: TRBV29-1
j_call: TRBJ1-3
clone_size: NA
d_call: NA

cdr3_nt: TGTGCCAGCAGCGCCGGGTTCCGGGGCTACACCTTC
cdr3_aa: CASSAGFRGYTF
v_call: TRBV5-6
j_call: TRBJ1-2
clone_size: NA
d_call: NA

cdr3_nt: TGTGCCAGCAGCAAAGCGCCCAGTCGGGAAGCTTTCTTT
cdr3_aa: CASSKAPSREAFF
v_call: TRBV21-1
j_call: TRBJ1-1
clone_size: NA
d_call: NA

cdr3_nt: TGTGCCAGCAGCCTTCCGGGGCGCGTTGAGACCCAGTACTTC
cdr3_aa: CASSLPGRVETQYF
v_call: TRBV3-1/TRBV3-2
j_call: TRBJ2-5
clone_size: once
d_call: NA

cdr3_nt: TGTGCCAGCGGGACAGAGTATGGCTACACCTTC
cdr3_aa: CASGTEYGYTF
v_call: TRBV28
j_call: TRBJ1-2
clone_size: NA
d_call: TRBD1

cdr3_nt: TGTGCCAGCAGTGACTCGGTTAGCGGGGTTACAGATACGCAGTATTTT
cdr3_aa: CASSDSVSGVTDTQYF
v_call: TRBV6-4
j_call: TRBJ2-3
clone_size: NA
d_call: TRBD2

cdr3_nt: TGTGCCAGCAGCAACGGAAACACCATATATTTT
cdr3_aa: CASSNGNTIYF
v_call: TRBV5-6
j_call: TRBJ1-3
clone_size: once
d_call: NA

cdr3_nt: TGTGCCAGCAGTTTGGGAGCCGAGGGACAGGGGGCTGGGGAAAAACTGTTTTTT
cdr3_aa: CASSLGAEGQGAGEKLFF
v_call: TRBV28
j_call: TRBJ1-4
clone_size: NA
d_call: TRBD1

cdr3_nt: TGCGCCAGCAGCCGAGCGGCGGGAGTGGGTTACAATGAGCAGTTCTTC
cdr3_aa: CASSRAAGVGYNEQFF
v_call: TRBV4-1
j_call: TRBJ2-1
clone_size: NA
d_call: TRBD2

cdr3_nt: TGTGCCGTGGGGGAGGGGAGTGAGCAGTTCTTC
cdr3_aa: CAVGEGSEQFF
v_call: TRBV19
j_call: TRBJ2-1
clone_size: NA
d_call: TRBD2

cdr3_nt: TGTGCCAGCAGCCGGACAGGGGGAGACTATGGCTACACCTTC
cdr3_aa: CASSRTGGDYGYTF
v_call: TRBV6-5
j_call: TRBJ1-2
clone_size: NA
d_call: TRBD1

cdr3_nt: TGTGCCAGCTCACCAACCCTTAACACAGATACGCAGTATTTT
cdr3_aa: CASSPTLNTDTQYF
v_call: TRBV18
j_call: TRBJ2-3
clone_size: once
d_call: NA

cdr3_nt: TGCGCCAGCAGCTTGGAAGACAGGGGATCGGAAAAACTGTTTTTT
cdr3_aa: CASSLEDRGSEKLFF
v_call: TRBV5-1
j_call: TRBJ1-4
clone_size: NA
d_call: TRBD1

cdr3_nt: TGTGCCAGCAGTGGGGGACAGGGAAGGGCCTACTATGGCTACACCTTC
cdr3_aa: CASSGGQGRAYYGYTF
v_call: TRBV6-1
j_call: TRBJ1-2
clone_size: NA
d_call: TRBD1

cdr3_nt: TGCAGCGCTGAGACAGGGGGCGACTATGGCTACACCTTC
cdr3_aa: CSAETGGDYGYTF
v_call: TRBV29-1
j_call: TRBJ1-2
clone_size: NA
d_call: TRBD1

cdr3_nt: TGCGCCAGCAGTGTCCCTAGCGGGGGGGCCGATGAGACCCAGTACTTC
cdr3_aa: CASSVPSGGADETQYF
v_call: TRBV10-2
j_call: TRBJ2-5
clone_size: NA
d_call: TRBD2

cdr3_nt: TGCGCCAGCACCTTCGGCGGAACTGGAAACACCATATATTTT
cdr3_aa: CASTFGGTGNTIYF
v_call: TRBV5-1
j_call: TRBJ1-3
clone_size: few
d_call: NA

cdr3_nt: TGTGCCAGTACCTATAGGGGGGATCAGCCCCAGCATTTT
cdr3_aa: CASTYRGDQPQHF
v_call: TRBV19
j_call: TRBJ1-5
clone_size: NA
d_call: NA

cdr3_nt: TGTGCCAGCAGCCAAGCACCGGGAGTCTACGAGCAGTACTTC
cdr3_aa: CASSQAPGVYEQYF
v_call: TRBV3-1/TRBV3-2
j_call: TRBJ2-7
clone_size: NA
d_call: NA

cdr3_nt: TGTGCCAGCAGCATGGACTTTAGCAATCAGCCCCAGCATTTT
cdr3_aa: CASSMDFSNQPQHF
v_call: TRBV7-2
j_call: TRBJ1-5
clone_size: NA
d_call: NA

cdr3_nt: TGTGCCAGCAGCTTTCGACAGGGGGCAGCTGAAAAACTGTTTTTT
cdr3_aa: CASSFRQGAAEKLFF
v_call: TRBV28
j_call: TRBJ1-4
clone_size: NA
d_call: TRBD1

cdr3_nt: TGTGCCAGCAGCCCACAGGGTGACAATCAGCCCCAGCATTTT
cdr3_aa: CASSPQGDNQPQHF
v_call: TRBV5-6
j_call: TRBJ1-5
clone_size: NA
d_call: NA

cdr3_nt: TGTGCCACCAGTGACCGGGGACGGACCTCAGAGACCCAGTACTTC
cdr3_aa: CATSDRGRTSETQYF
v_call: TRBV24-1
j_call: TRBJ2-5
clone_size: NA
d_call: NA

cdr3_nt: TGTGCCAGCAGCTCGTCGGCATCCGCTAACTATGGCTACACCTTC
cdr3_aa: CASSSSASANYGYTF
v_call: TRBV5-6
j_call: TRBJ1-2
clone_size: NA
d_call: NA

cdr3_nt: TGTGCCATCAGTGGGACAGACTCTGGAAACACCATATATTTT
cdr3_aa: CAISGTDSGNTIYF
v_call: TRBV10-3
j_call: TRBJ1-3
clone_size: NA
d_call: NA

cdr3_nt: TGTGCCAGCAGCACGGCCCTTTCGTATGGCTACACCTTC
cdr3_aa: CASSTALSYGYTF
v_call: TRBV28
j_call: TRBJ1-2
clone_size: NA
d_call: NA

cdr3_nt: TGTGCCAGCAGCCCTTTACAGGGTTGGAACACTGAAGCTTTCTTT
cdr3_aa: CASSPLQGWNTEAFF
v_call: TRBV7-9
j_call: TRBJ1-1
clone_size: once
d_call: NA

cdr3_nt: TGTGCCAGCAGCTTAGGGTGGACAGGGGGCTCGAGTCCGGGAGAGACCCAGTACTTC
cdr3_aa: CASSLGWTGGSSPGETQYF
v_call: TRBV7-9
j_call: TRBJ2-5
clone_size: once
d_call: TRBD1

cdr3_nt: TGTGCCAGCAGCGCTACGGGACCATCGAACATCAACACTGAAGCTTTCTTT
cdr3_aa: CASSATGPSNINTEAFF
v_call: TRBV7-9
j_call: TRBJ1-1
clone_size: NA
d_call: NA

cdr3_nt: TGTGCCAGCAGCTCCATTTGGAGGGAACAGGGATCACCTAATGAAAAACTGTTTTTT
cdr3_aa: CASSSIWREQGSPNEKLFF
v_call: TRBV3-1/TRBV3-2
j_call: TRBJ1-4
clone_size: NA
d_call: NA

cdr3_nt: TGCGCCAGCAGCTTAGGAGGGGGAGCTAACTATGGCTACACCTTC
cdr3_aa: CASSLGGGANYGYTF
v_call: TRBV5-1
j_call: TRBJ1-2
clone_size: NA
d_call: NA

cdr3_nt: TGCGCCAGCAGGGGGGGACAGGGTGGTGACTATGGCTACACCTTC
cdr3_aa: CASRGGQGGDYGYTF
v_call: TRBV10-2
j_call: TRBJ1-2
clone_size: NA
d_call: TRBD1

cdr3_nt: TGTGCCAGCAGGCAGACAGGGGGAGGTGAAAAACTGTTTTTT
cdr3_aa: CASRQTGGGEKLFF
v_call: TRBV6-5
j_call: TRBJ1-4
clone_size: NA
d_call: TRBD1

cdr3_nt: TGTGCCATCAGTGAAGTCAAGCCGCAGGGGACCCAGTACTTC
cdr3_aa: CAISEVKPQGTQYF
v_call: TRBV10-3
j_call: TRBJ2-5
clone_size: once
d_call: NA